This TCR beta chain was recovered during a study of T-cell memory formation after mild COVID-19. Broader study findings: Memory cells collected pre-infection included some clones that later responded, suggesting cross-reactive memory joined.

In this sample, this clonotype turned up a few times. Antigen unknown. One entry per CDR3 protein, called by TCRdb with MiXCR from the 5' RACE reads. The sample has about 440,000 distinct CDR3 sequences, approximately 20% seen once; the top ten hold roughly 8.4%. The ends were cut back, 5 bases at V and 1 base at J, with 14 bases in the middle. This CDR3 has 15 residues. Germline V CDR1 and CDR2: SGHTA, FQGNSA. The chain carries TRBV7-2 and TRBJ2-5; D perhaps matches TRBD1 (6 bases). This sequence originates from an adult woman who had mild COVID-19 (a few samples of this study predate the infection). Cell type and time point are not known. The source material was PBMCs or a T cell subset sorted from them (not recorded which). The CDR3 DNA reads TGTGCCAGCAGCACCCGGACAGCTCCCCAAGAGACCCAGTACTTC. It encodes CASSTRTAPQETQYF.